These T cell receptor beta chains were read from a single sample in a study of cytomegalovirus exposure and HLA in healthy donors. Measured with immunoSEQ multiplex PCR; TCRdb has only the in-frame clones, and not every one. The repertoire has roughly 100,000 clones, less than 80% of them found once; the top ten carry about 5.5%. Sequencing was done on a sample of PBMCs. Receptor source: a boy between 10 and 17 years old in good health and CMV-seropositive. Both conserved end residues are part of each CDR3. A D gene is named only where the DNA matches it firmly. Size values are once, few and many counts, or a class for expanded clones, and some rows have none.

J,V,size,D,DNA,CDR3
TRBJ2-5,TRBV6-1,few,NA,TGTGCCAGCAGTGAATTAAGGATGGGGAGCCGAAAAGGGCCCCAGTACTTC,CASSELRMGSRKGPQYF
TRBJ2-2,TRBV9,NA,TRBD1,TGTGCCAGCAGCTCAGACAGGGTACTCGGGGAGCTGTTTTTT,CASSSDRVLGELFF
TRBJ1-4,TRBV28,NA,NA,TGTGCCAGCAGTTTAATACAGGGAAGGAGTGAAAAACTGTTTTTT,CASSLIQGRSEKLFF
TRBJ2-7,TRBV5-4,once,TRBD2,TGTGCCAGCAGCCCAGGACTAGCGGGAGTGAGGGAGCAGTACTTC,CASSPGLAGVREQYF
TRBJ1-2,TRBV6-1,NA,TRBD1,TGTGCCAGCAGTGCCCGGGACAGTAATGGCTACACCTTC,CASSARDSNGYTF
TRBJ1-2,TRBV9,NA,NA,TGTGCCAGCAGCGTAGAGGCCAGGGCTTCCCGTAACTATGGCTACACCTTC,CASSVEARASRNYGYTF
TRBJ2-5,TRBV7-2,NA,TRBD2,TGTGCCAGCAAACCTAGCGGGACTCAAGAGACCCAGTACTTC,CASKPSGTQETQYF
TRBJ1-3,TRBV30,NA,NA,TGTGCCTGGAGTCGTGGACAGAAAAGTTCTGGAAACACCATATATTTT,CAWSRGQKSSGNTIYF
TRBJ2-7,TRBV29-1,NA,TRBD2,TGCAGCACCGCCGGGACTAGCGGAACCTACGAGCAGTACTTC,CSTAGTSGTYEQYF
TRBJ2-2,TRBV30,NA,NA,TGTGCCTGGAGTTTAAACACCGGGGAGCTGTTTTTT,CAWSLNTGELFF
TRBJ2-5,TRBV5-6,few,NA,TGTGCCAGCAGCTTAACCGGGGAGACCCAGTACTTC,CASSLTGETQYF
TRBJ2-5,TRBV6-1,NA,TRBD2,TGTGCCGCTTCCCGGGAGGATGGAGAGACCCAGTACTTC,CAASREDGETQYF
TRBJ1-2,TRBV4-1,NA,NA,TGCGCCAGCAGCCAAGAGGCAACAGGGTTTTACTATGGCTACACCTTC,CASSQEATGFYYGYTF
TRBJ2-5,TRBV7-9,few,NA,TGTGCCAGCAGCTTAGCCCCGGACCAAGAGACCCAGTACTTC,CASSLAPDQETQYF
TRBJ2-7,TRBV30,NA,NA,TGTGCCTGGAGAGGCGGTATCTACGAGCAGTACTTC,CAWRGGIYEQYF
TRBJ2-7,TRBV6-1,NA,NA,TGTGCCAGCAGTGAATTAGATAGGACAGAAAGCTACGAGCAGTACTTC,CASSELDRTESYEQYF
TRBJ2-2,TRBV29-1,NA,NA,TGCAGCGTTGAATCCGCGGATACGAACACCGGGGAGCTGTTTTTT,CSVESADTNTGELFF
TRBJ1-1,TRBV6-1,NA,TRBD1,TGTGCCAGCAGTGAAGCCGGACAGGGGACTGAAGCTTTCTTT,CASSEAGQGTEAFF
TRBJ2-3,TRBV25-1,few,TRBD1,TGTGCCAGCAGTGACCCCGGGACAGGGGAAGTTACGCAGTATTTT,CASSDPGTGEVTQYF
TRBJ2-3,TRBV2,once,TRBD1,TGTGCCAGCAGTGAGGACAGGGGTCGGGGCACAGATACGCAGTATTTT,CASSEDRGRGTDTQYF
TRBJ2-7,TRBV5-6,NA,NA,TGTGCCAGCAGCTTGGCCGGCGAGCAGTACTTC,CASSLAGEQYF
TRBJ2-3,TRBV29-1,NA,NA,TGCAGCGGGCGTCAGGGGTACACAGATACGCAGTATTTT,CSGRQGYTDTQYF
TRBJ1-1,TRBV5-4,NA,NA,TGTGCCAGCAGCCCGACAAGGGGCTTGACTGAAGCTTTCTTT,CASSPTRGLTEAFF
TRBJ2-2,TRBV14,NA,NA,TGTGCCAGCAGCCACTACGGGGGGGAGCTGTTTTTT,CASSHYGGELFF
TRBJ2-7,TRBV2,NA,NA,TGTGCCAGCAGTAGCACTAGCAGACTCGAGCAGTACTTC,CASSSTSRLEQYF
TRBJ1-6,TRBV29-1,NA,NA,TGCAGTGCTCCAGTAGACAAATATCCACCCCTCCACTTT,CSAPVDKYPPLHF
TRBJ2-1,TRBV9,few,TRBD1,TGTGCCAGCAGCGAAACAGGGGTAAGGACTGAGCAGTTCTTC,CASSETGVRTEQFF
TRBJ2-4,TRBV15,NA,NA,TGTGCCACCAGCAGAGAGCCCCCCGGTCCCGGCAAAAACATTCAGTACTTC,CATSREPPGPGKNIQYF
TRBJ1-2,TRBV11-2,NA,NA,TGTGCCAGCAGCTTAGATCGGACAGCCTTGGGCTATGGCTACACCTTC,CASSLDRTALGYGYTF
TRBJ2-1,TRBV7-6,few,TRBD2,TGTGCCAGCAGCTTGGATAGCGGGAATGAGCAGTTCTTC,CASSLDSGNEQFF
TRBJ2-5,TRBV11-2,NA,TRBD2,TGTGCCAGCAGCTTGCGCCCTAGCGGGATCCAAGAGACCCAGTACTTC,CASSLRPSGIQETQYF
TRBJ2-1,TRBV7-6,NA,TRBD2,TGTGCCAGCAGCTTAGGAGGTGGGACTAGCTTCAATGAGCAGTTCTTC,CASSLGGGTSFNEQFF
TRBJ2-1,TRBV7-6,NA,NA,TGTGCCAGCAGCCCACAGGGTAATGAGCAGTTCTTC,CASSPQGNEQFF
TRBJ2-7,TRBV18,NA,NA,TGTGCCAGCTCACCCCTAAACATACAACAGGACACAGCCTACGAGCAGTACTTC,CASSPLNIQQDTAYEQYF
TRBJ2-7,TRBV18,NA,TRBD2,TGTGCCAGCTCAAGCGGGAGTAACTACGAGCAGTACTTC,CASSSGSNYEQYF
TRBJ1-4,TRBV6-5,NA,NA,TGTGCCAGCCGAAGAGCCTTGGGCGAAAAACTGTTTTTT,CASRRALGEKLFF